Sequencing of this TCR beta chain was carried out in a study of T cells after yellow fever vaccination. Germline V gene sequence: CDR1 MNHEY, CDR2 SMNVEV (reference sequence). The CDR3 length is 14 residues. The V end lost 8 bases, the J end lost 2 bases, and 14 bases lay between the germline ends. One entry per CDR3 protein, called by TCRdb with MiXCR from the 5' RACE reads. The sample contains under 550,000 distinct CDR3 sequences, 21% of which appear only once. This clonotype showed up just a few times. J is TRBJ2-3 and V is TRBV27; D is uncertain. This receptor was identified in a man aged 18 to 29 who received the YFV17D yellow fever vaccine. The source material was PBMCs, sampled 21 days after the first yellow fever vaccination. Written as DNA, the CDR3 is TGTGCCAGCGCCTCCGGCAAACTCACAGATACGCAGTATTTT. Protein: CASASGKLTDTQYF.